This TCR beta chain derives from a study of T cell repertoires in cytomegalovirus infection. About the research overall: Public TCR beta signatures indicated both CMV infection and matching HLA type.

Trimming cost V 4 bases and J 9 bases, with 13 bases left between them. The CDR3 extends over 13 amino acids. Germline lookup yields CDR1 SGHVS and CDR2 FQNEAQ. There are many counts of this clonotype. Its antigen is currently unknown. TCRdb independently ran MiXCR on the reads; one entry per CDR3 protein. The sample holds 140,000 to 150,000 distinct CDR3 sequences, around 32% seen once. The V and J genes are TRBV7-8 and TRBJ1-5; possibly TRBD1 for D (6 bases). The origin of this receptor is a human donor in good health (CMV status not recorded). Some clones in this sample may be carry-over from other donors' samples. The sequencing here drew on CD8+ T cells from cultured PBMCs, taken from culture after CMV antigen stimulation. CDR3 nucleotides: TGTGCCAGCAGCTCCGGGTTGGGGGCGCCCCAGCATTTT. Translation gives CASSSGLGAPQHF.